This T cell receptor beta chain was observed in a study of cytomegalovirus exposure and HLA in healthy donors. This clone was seen once. The antigen remains undetermined. The study ran its PCR with 60 Vbeta and 13 Jbeta primers. Sequencing used immunoSEQ multiplex PCR; TCRdb keeps in-frame clones, though not all of them. The sample records roughly 110,000 clones, about four fifths being singletons. Study-level results: In a later analysis, CMV-associated beta chains were mostly HLA-associated, it appeared.

Germline V gene lookup returns CDR1 SGDLS and CDR2 YYNGEE. The CDR3 totals 15 residues. Trimming removed 0 bases from V and 9 bases from J, with 13 bases in between. The TCR originated in a woman between 50 and 59 years old in good health and CMV-seropositive. The sequenced material came from PBMCs. The chain employs TRBV9 and TRBJ1-6; D unclear. The CDR3 nucleotides are TGTGCCAGCAGCGTAGAATCGGGAGATTCTTCACCCCTCCACTTT. The encoded protein is CASSVESGDSSPLHF.